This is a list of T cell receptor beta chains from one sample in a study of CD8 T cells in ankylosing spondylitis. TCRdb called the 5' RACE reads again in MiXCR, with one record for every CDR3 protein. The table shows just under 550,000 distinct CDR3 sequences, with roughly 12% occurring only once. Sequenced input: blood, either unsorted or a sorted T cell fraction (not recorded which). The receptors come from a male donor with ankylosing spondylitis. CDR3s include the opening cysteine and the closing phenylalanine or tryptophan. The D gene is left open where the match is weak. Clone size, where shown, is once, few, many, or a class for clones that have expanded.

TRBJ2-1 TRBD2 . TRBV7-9 CASSLTSGYQNNEQFF TGTGCCAGCAGCTTAACTAGCGGGTACCAAAACAATGAGCAGTTCTTC
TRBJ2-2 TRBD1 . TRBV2 CAISVRGRGTGELFF TGTGCCATCAGTGTTAGGGGGCGCGGGACCGGGGAGCTGTTTTTT
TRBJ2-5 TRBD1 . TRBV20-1 CSAQTGTETQYF TGCAGTGCGCAGACAGGGACCGAGACCCAGTACTTC
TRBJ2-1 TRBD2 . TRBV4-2 CASSQDVIAGGYNEQFF TGTGCCAGCAGCCAAGATGTGATAGCGGGAGGCTACAATGAGCAGTTCTTC
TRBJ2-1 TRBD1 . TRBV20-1 CSVWGQTDNEQFF TGCAGTGTTTGGGGACAGACCGACAATGAGCAGTTCTTC
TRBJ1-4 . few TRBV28 CASSPGAQNEKLFF TGTGCCAGCAGCCCAGGGGCGCAGAATGAAAAACTGTTTTTT
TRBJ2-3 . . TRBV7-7 CASSSAKGPGDTQYF TGTGCCAGCAGCTCAGCAAAGGGTCCCGGAGATACGCAGTATTTT
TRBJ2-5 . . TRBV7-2 CASSLQGGWETQYF TGTGCCAGCAGCTTGCAGGGGGGATGGGAGACCCAGTACTTC
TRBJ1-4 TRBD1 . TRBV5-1 CASTEQGLNEKLFF TGCGCCAGCACAGAACAGGGGTTGAATGAAAAACTGTTTTTT
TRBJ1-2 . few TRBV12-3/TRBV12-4 CASSFRDLGRGYTF TGTGCCAGCAGTTTTCGGGACCTCGGTAGGGGCTACACCTTC
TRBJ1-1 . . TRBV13 CASSLGLGAFF TGTGCCAGCAGCTTAGGCTTGGGGGCTTTCTTT
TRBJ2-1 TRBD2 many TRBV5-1 CASSSGLAGGNEQFF TGTGCCAGCAGCTCGGGACTAGCGGGAGGCAATGAGCAGTTCTTC
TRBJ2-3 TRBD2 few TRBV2 CASSELAGMDTQYF TGTGCCAGCAGTGAACTAGCGGGAATGGATACGCAGTATTTT
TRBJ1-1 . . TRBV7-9 CASRFIDGSTEAFF TGTGCCAGCAGGTTTATCGACGGTTCCACTGAAGCTTTCTTT
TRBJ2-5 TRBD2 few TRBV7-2 CASSLVAPLGGRETQYF TGTGCCAGCAGCTTAGTAGCCCCGCTGGGGGGGAGAGAGACCCAGTACTTC
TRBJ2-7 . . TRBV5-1 CASSSGVSLSEQYF TGCGCCAGCAGCTCGGGGGTCAGTCTGAGCGAGCAGTACTTC
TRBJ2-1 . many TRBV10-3 CAISDWGARYNEQFF TGTGCCATCAGTGACTGGGGGGCGCGTTACAATGAGCAGTTCTTC
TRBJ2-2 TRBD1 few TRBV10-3 CAISLSGQGAGELFF TGTGCCATCAGCCTTTCGGGACAGGGTGCCGGGGAGCTGTTTTTT
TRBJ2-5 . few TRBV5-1 CASSLMGGFGETQYF TGCGCCAGCAGCCTGATGGGGGGTTTCGGGGAGACCCAGTACTTC
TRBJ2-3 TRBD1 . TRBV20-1 CSAILLDRASTDTQYF TGCAGTGCTATCCTTTTGGACAGGGCGAGCACAGATACGCAGTATTTT
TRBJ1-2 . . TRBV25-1 CASSGTPRGGYTF TGTGCCAGCAGCGGGACCCCTCGCGGCGGCTACACCTTC
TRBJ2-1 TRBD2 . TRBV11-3 CASSLGRREGLDEQFF TGTGCCAGCAGCTTAGGTCGGCGGGAGGGCCTTGATGAGCAGTTCTTC
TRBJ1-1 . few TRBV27 CASSLARGGNTEAFF TGTGCCAGCAGTTTAGCGAGAGGGGGGAACACTGAAGCTTTCTTT
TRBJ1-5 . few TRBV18 CASSLQNSNQPQHF TGTGCCAGCTCACTGCAGAATAGCAATCAGCCCCAGCATTTT
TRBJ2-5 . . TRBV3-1 CASSQDRGFAETQYF TGTGCCAGCAGCCAAGATAGAGGGTTTGCAGAGACCCAGTACTTC
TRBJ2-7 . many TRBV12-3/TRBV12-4 CASSLVDPINHEQYF TGTGCCAGCAGTTTAGTTGACCCTATTAACCACGAGCAGTACTTC
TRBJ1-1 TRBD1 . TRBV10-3 CAISTGINTEAFF TGTGCCATCTCGACAGGGATTAACACTGAAGCTTTCTTT
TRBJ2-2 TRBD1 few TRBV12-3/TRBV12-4 CASRGQGVGELFF TGTGCCAGCAGAGGACAGGGAGTCGGGGAGCTGTTTTTT
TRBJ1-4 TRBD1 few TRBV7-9 CASSLRTGGDEKLFF TGTGCCAGCAGCTTAAGGACAGGAGGGGATGAAAAACTGTTTTTT
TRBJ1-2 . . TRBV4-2 CASSQDLPGGTRRYGYTF TGTGCCAGCAGCCAAGATCTCCCGGGGGGGACCCGGCGGTATGGCTACACCTTC
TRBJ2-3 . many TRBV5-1 CASSLSGPSTDTQYF TGCGCCAGCAGCCTCAGCGGACCTAGCACAGATACGCAGTATTTT